This TCR beta chain was found in a study of cytotoxic CD8 clonotypes in ibrutinib-treated CLL. Study in general: The group held 11 relapsed/refractory and about 15 treatment-naive patients, with roughly 17 IGHV unmutated. Response samples came after a median approximately twelve months of treatment, range 6 to 36.

Study-wide results and caveats: Clonality increased at ibrutinib response and stayed stable in sustained remission. At progression, however, it fell back toward baseline.

This clone was seen more than once but under ten times. Its antigen is currently unknown. Data came from immunoSEQ multiplex PCR; TCRdb stores just in-frame clones and leaves some out. Of more than 70,000 clones listed, roughly three quarters were seen once; the top ten hold approximately 5%. Per the germline V gene, CDR1 is SGHRS and CDR2 is YFSETQ. The CDR3 has 13 amino acids. V was clipped by 4 bases and J by 8 bases, with 15 bases between them. The sample consisted of PBMCs, taken after 12 months of ibrutinib treatment. The TCR originated in a human donor with chronic lymphocytic leukemia. The genes are TRBV5-1 and TRBJ1-2; weak D call: TRBD1 (6 bases). CDR3 residues: CASSPGGALGYTF. The CDR3 DNA follows: TGCGCCAGCAGCCCCGGGGGGGCATTGGGCTACACCTTC.